This T cell receptor (beta chain) was identified during a study of blood T cell repertoires in COVID-19. Study-level information: In each case, the material was cDNA or gDNA derived from T cells, B-cell-depleted T cells, or PBMCs.

Assay used: immunoSEQ multiplex PCR; TCRdb lists only in-frame clones, some missing. The profile shows 150,000 or so clones, roughly nine tenths of them singletons. Adults between roughly 18 and 95 years of age took part from about 24 US areas. Cohort 3 recovery required two negative PCRs, clearance, or symptom resolution. CDR1 and CDR2 (germline): KGHDR, SFDVKD. The length of the CDR3 is 13 residues. The V and J ends lost 4 bases and 4 bases respectively, with 9 bases between them. The material sequenced was PBMCs or T cells enriched from blood (not recorded which). This receptor was taken from a woman in her forties or fifties who had recovered from COVID-19. The V gene is TRBV24-1, the J gene TRBJ2-5, with TRBD1 as a possible D gene (6 bases). Written as DNA, the CDR3 is TGTGCCACCAGTGAGGGGACACCAGAGACCCAGTACTTC. Translating it yields CATSEGTPETQYF.